Following are 18 T cell receptor beta chains from one sample sequenced in a study of CD8+ T cells in alopecia areata (dated by TCRdb to the late 2010s). The method behind the library was the immunoSEQ multiplex PCR assay. For TCR sequencing, RNA was extracted from every sample and reverse transcribed into cDNA to serve as template. This is the immuneACCESS table as TCRdb keeps it, with only in-frame sequences that have V and J called. A part of the clones is gone; compared with another copy, unresolved V genes explain less than half, and the rest is unexplained. This sample has about 110,000 clones in its table, and 45% to 60% of those were observed once. Of the sample, roughly 25% falls within the top ten clones. Input material: NKG2D-low CD8+ T cells sorted from blood. Read against the paper, the sample's cell subset or site label means: sorted CD8+ NKG2D-low blood T cells. The receptors stem from a human donor with alopecia areata.

The V gene is TRBV7-9, the J gene TRBJ2-1, with 11 positions matching TRBD2. The V segment lost 5 bases and the J segment 4 bases; nucleotides outside the gene matches: 7. In germline, CDR1 is SEHNR, CDR2 FQNEAQ (reference sequence). CDR3 length equals 16 residues. The CDR3 here is CASSSLRTSGYNEQFF. DNA of the CDR3: TGTGCCAGCAGCAGCCTTCGGACTAGCGGGTACAATGAGCAGTTCTTC.

This clone was recorded only once. The gene calls are TRBV27 and TRBJ2-1; D is ambiguous. Germline V gives CDR1 MNHEY, CDR2 SMNVEV (reference sequence). Deletions cut 6 bases from V and 10 bases from J, with 16 bases between. The CDR3 totals 13 residues. The CDR3 sequence is CASSLSLAEEQFF. CDR3 DNA: TGTGCCAGCAGCCTCAGCCTGGCTGAGGAGCAGTTCTTC.

This clone showed up just a few times. The rearrangement links TRBV28 to TRBJ2-7; TRBD1 matches 7 bases. CDR3 size: 14 residues. The germline CDR1 and CDR2 sequences are MDHEN and SYDVKM. V shed 5 bases and J 3 bases; nucleotides not matched to a gene: 7. The CDR3 DNA reads TGTGCCAGCAGTCCAGCGACAGGGCTCTACGAGCAGTACTTC. This translates into CASSPATGLYEQYF. The variable domain in full, completed from reference TRBV28 and TRBJ2-7, reads DVKVTQSSRYLVKRTGEKVFLECVQDMDHENMFWYRQDPGLGLRLIYFSYDVKMKEKGDIPEGYSVSREKKERFSLILESASTNQTSMYLCASSPATGLYEQYFGPGTRLTVT.

This sequence joins TRBV4-1 and TRBJ1-1; D gene ambiguous. Germline V gives CDR1 MGHRA, CDR2 YSYEKL. CDR3 length: 16 residues. The V end lost 4 bases, the J end lost 0 bases, and 15 bases lay between the germline ends. The CDR3 sequence: CASSRFPESMNTEAFF. The CDR3 coding sequence is TGCGCCAGCAGCCGATTTCCGGAGTCTATGAACACTGAAGCTTTCTTT.

Turning to this clone: One end of the junction does not line up with germline, which may come from a read error. The sample has other DNA sequences that encode this CDR3 too. This chain connects TRBV4-1 to TRBJ1-1, with D tentatively TRBD1 (6 bases). Germline assignment: CDR1 MGHRA and CDR2 YSYEKL. The CDR3 extends over 16 amino acids. The CDR3 spells CASSQDPQQGLAEAFF. DNA for the CDR3: TGCGCCAGCAGCCAAGATCCGCAACAGGGTCTCGCTGAAGCCTTCTTT.

The CDR3: CAISEQVNTEAFF. The CDR3 bases are TGTGCCATCAGTGAGCAAGTGAACACTGAAGCTTTCTTT. The chain uses TRBV10-3 and TRBJ1-1, with unresolved D. In germline, CDR1 is ENHRY, CDR2 SYGVKD. Trimming took off 2 bases at V and 0 bases at J, with 4 bases between the two ends. The CDR3 extends over 13 amino acids.

V and J are TRBV6-6 and TRBJ2-3; TRBD1 or TRBD2 may be the D gene (5 bases each). Germline lookup yields CDR1 MNHNY and CDR2 SVGAGI (reference sequence). CDR3 length equals 15 residues. The V and J ends lost 0 bases and 2 bases respectively, with 9 bases between them. The CDR3 loop is CASSYSGELTDTQYF. DNA for the CDR3: TGTGCCAGCAGTTACTCGGGGGAGCTCACAGATACGCAGTATTTT.

The CDR3 nucleotides are TGCGCCAGCAGCCAAGAAGTGCAGGGTCAAACTGAAGCTTTCTTT. Translating gives CASSQEVQGQTEAFF. V is TRBV4-1 and J is TRBJ1-1, with D perhaps matching TRBD1 (5 bases). The length of the CDR3 is 15 residues. V lost 0 bases, J lost 5 bases, and 13 bases lay in between. Germline V gene lookup returns CDR1 MGHRA and CDR2 YSYEKL.

This clone was recorded only once. The chain has TRBV6-6 and TRBJ2-5; 12 bases are a match to TRBD2. Germline assignment: CDR1 MNHNY and CDR2 SVGAGI (reference sequence). This CDR3 has 16 residues. V lost 6 bases to trimming and J lost 3 bases; unmatched junction nucleotides: 8. The CDR3 bases are TGTGCCAGCAGACAAACGGGACTAGCGGGTGAAGAGACCCAGTACTTC. Encoded protein: CASRQTGLAGEETQYF.

The V and J genes are TRBV27 and TRBJ1-2, with D perhaps matching TRBD1 (6 bases). Germline CDR1 MNHEY, CDR2 SMNVEV (reference sequence). The CDR3 is 12 residues long. V shed 2 bases and J shed 7 bases, with 8 bases lying between them. In DNA, the CDR3 is TGTGCCAGCAGTTTAGGAGGGGGTGGCTACACCTTC. As protein: CASSLGGGGYTF.

The V call is TRBV5-1, the J call TRBJ2-7; 9 positions agree with TRBD2. Germline V gene data show CDR1 as SGHRS and CDR2 as YFSETQ. CDR3 length: 14 residues. V lost 0 bases, J lost 3 bases, and 1 base stayed unmatched. The chain's CDR3 is CASSLGAGGYEQYF. The CDR3 DNA is TGCGCCAGCAGCTTGGGAGCGGGAGGCTACGAGCAGTACTTC.

The V call is TRBV9, the J call TRBJ2-7, with 10 bases fitting TRBD2. The CDR3 sequence is 13 residues long. Germline CDR1 reads SGDLS; CDR2 reads YYNGEE. V trimming: 1 base; J trimming: 6 bases; junction bases outside the gene matches: 1. CDR3 sequence (DNA): TGTGCCAGCAGCGTACTAGCGGGAGCCGAGCAGTACTTC. It encodes CASSVLAGAEQYF. Combining the CDR3 with reference TRBV9 and TRBJ2-7 gives the whole variable domain DSGVTQTPKHLITATGQRVTLRCSPRSGDLSVYWYQQSLDQGLQFLIQYYNGEERAKGNILERFSAQQFPDLHSELNLSSLELGDSALYFCASSVLAGAEQYFGPGTRLTVT.

The genes are TRBV7-2 and TRBJ2-4, with D perhaps assigned TRBD1 or TRBD2 (5 bases each). V was clipped by 1 base and J by 1 base, with 11 bases between them. CDR1 is SGHTA, CDR2 FQGNSA, per germline. There are 16 residues in the CDR3. Here the CDR3 reads CASSLVIWGAKNIQYF. CDR3 in DNA: TGTGCCAGCAGCTTAGTAATCTGGGGGGCCAAAAACATTCAGTACTTC.

This clone was seen only a few times. The V call is TRBV29-1, the J call TRBJ2-1; D unresolved. CDR3 length equals 12 residues. V lost 6 bases, J lost 10 bases, and 16 bases lay in between. Germline-derived CDR1 and CDR2 are SQVTM and ANQGSEA. This chain's CDR3 is CSVSQYDPEQFF. The CDR3 DNA sequence: TGCAGCGTCTCGCAATATGATCCGGAGCAGTTCTTC.

V and J are TRBV6-5 and TRBJ2-7; no definite D call. CDR3 length: 15 residues. Trimming left V 5 bases short and J 2 bases short, with 16 bases between. Germline CDR1 MNHEY, CDR2 SVGAGI. The CDR3, as DNA: TGTGCCAGCAGTGGGGTGGGTAAGGGCGCCTACGAGCAGTACTTC. Translation gives CASSGVGKGAYEQYF.

The rearrangement joins TRBV7-8 to TRBJ1-1; D possibly corresponds to TRBD1 (5 bases). Trimming left V 5 bases short and J 0 bases short, with 16 bases between. Germline V gene lookup returns CDR1 SGHVS and CDR2 FQNEAQ. The CDR3 is 16 amino acids. CDR3: CASSPQGWEVNTEAFF. CDR3 nucleotides: TGTGCCAGCAGCCCCCAGGGTTGGGAAGTGAACACTGAAGCTTTCTTT.

Only a few counts were recorded for this clone. The rearrangement uses TRBV28 and TRBJ2-5; D is undetermined. Deletions cut 5 bases from V and 7 bases from J, with 17 bases between. The germline gives CDR1 MDHEN, CDR2 SYDVKM. The CDR3 totals 14 residues. This CDR3 reads CASSILSDEGTQYF. CDR3 nucleotides: TGTGCCAGCAGTATACTCTCCGACGAAGGGACCCAGTACTTC.

The genes are TRBV9 and TRBJ2-1, with a weak D call TRBD1 (6 bases). Trimming removed 4 bases from V and 4 bases from J, with 9 bases in between. The CDR3 runs to 13 residues. Germline-derived CDR1 and CDR2 are SGDLS and YYNGEE. CDR3 nucleotide sequence: TGTGCCAGCAGCCTCGGACAGTACAATGAGCAGTTCTTC. Residues: CASSLGQYNEQFF.